Sequencing of this T cell receptor beta chain was carried out in a study of control samples from healthy donors and cancer patients. This CDR3 is 15 amino acids long. With 4 bases clipped from V and 1 base from J, the junction kept 5 bases outside the gene matches. The germline V gene has CDR1 SGHAT and CDR2 FQDESV (reference sequence). Profiling relied on immunoSEQ multiplex PCR, and the TCRdb table lists in-frame clones only, not all of them. The table lists 90,000 or so clones, about 88% of them singletons. This clonotype was obtained from a man aged 65-85 years with lung cancer. The specimen was PBMCs. The V call is TRBV11-1, the J call TRBJ1-1; 8 bases match TRBD1. In DNA form, the CDR3 reads TGTGCCAGCAGCTACCGACAGGGGCCGAACACTGAAGCTTTCTTT. Amino acid sequence: CASSYRQGPNTEAFF.